This T cell receptor beta chain was profiled in a study of T cells after yellow fever vaccination. V shed 0 bases and J shed 2 bases, with 16 bases lying between them. From germline, CDR1 is LGHDT and CDR2 YNNKEL (reference sequence). The CDR3 length is 17 residues. There are a few counts of this clonotype. TCRdb re-analysed the 5' RACE reads in MiXCR, keeping a single row per CDR3 protein. The profile covers under 350,000 distinct CDR3 sequences, with 4.1% appearing a single time and 20% to 25% taken by the ten largest. The sample consisted of PBMCs, taken 5 days after the yellow fever booster vaccination. The sequence came from a man between 18 and 35 years old who received the YFV17D yellow fever vaccine. The chain is built from TRBV3-1 and TRBJ1-2, with a possible D match to TRBD1 (5 bases). Here the CDR3 reads CASSQENLGGGNYGYTF. CDR3 sequence (DNA): TGTGCCAGCAGCCAAGAAAATCTCGGGGGGGGAAACTATGGCTACACCTTC.